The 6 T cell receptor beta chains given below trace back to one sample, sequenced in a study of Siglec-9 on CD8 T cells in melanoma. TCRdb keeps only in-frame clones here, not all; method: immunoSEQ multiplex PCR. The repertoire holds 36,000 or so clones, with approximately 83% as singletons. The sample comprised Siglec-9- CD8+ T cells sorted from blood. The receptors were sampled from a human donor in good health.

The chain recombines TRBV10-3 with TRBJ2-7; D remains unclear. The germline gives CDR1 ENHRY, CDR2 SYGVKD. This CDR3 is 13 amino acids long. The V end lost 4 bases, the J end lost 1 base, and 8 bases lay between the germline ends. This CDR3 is CAISADISYEQYF. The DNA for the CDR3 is TGTGCCATCAGTGCCGACATTTCCTACGAGCAGTACTTC.

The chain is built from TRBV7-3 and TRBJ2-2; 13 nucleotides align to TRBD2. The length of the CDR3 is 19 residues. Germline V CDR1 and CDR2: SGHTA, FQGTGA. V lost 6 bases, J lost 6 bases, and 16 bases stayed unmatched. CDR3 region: CASSHGTSGTPGGPGELFF. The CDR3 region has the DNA TGTGCCAGCAGTCATGGGACTAGCGGGACGCCCGGTGGGCCCGGGGAGCTGTTTTTT.

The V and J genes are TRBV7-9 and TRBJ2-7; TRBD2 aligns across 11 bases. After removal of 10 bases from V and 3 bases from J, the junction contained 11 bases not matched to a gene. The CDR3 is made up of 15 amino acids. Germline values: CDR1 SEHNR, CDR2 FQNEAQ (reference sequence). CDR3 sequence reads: CATFPPGTSGYEQYF. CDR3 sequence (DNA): TGTGCCACCTTTCCCCCCGGGACTAGCGGCTACGAGCAGTACTTC.

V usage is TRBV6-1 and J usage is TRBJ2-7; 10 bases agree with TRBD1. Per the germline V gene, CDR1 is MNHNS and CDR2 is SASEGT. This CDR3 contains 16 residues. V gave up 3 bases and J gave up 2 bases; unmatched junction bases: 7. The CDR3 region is CASSDPRDRGAYEQYF. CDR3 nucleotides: TGTGCCAGCAGTGACCCCCGGGACAGGGGCGCCTACGAGCAGTACTTC.

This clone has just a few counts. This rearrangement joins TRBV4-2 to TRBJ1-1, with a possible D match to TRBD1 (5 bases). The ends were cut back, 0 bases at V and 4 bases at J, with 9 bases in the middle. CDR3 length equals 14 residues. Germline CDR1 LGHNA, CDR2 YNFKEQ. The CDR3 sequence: CASSQERGRTEAFF. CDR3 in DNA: TGTGCCAGCAGCCAAGAAAGGGGTCGCACTGAAGCTTTCTTT.

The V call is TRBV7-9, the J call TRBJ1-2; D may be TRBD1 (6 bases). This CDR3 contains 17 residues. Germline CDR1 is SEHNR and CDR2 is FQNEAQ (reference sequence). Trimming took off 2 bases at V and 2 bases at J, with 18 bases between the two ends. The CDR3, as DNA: TGTGCCAGCAGCTTAAGTCGGGGCAGGGGAGCAAACTATGGCTACACCTTC. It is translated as CASSLSRGRGANYGYTF.